The clone carrying this T cell receptor (beta chain) was detected only a few times. This specimen comes from a study of T-cell memory formation after mild COVID-19. Trimming shortened V by 4 bases and J by 0 bases, and 12 bases separated the two germline ends. The CDR3 sequence is 16 residues long. Germline lookup yields CDR1 SGHTA and CDR2 FQGNSA. Using its own MiXCR run on the 5' RACE reads, TCRdb lists one record per CDR3 protein. This table holds some 290,000 distinct CDR3 sequences, roughly 15% found once. The rearrangement joins TRBV7-2 to TRBJ2-2, with no clear D. Sequences were obtained from PBMCs or a T cell subset sorted from them (not recorded which). The sequence derives from a man younger than 30 who had mild COVID-19 (a few samples of this study predate the infection). Cell type and time point are not known. The CDR3 loop reads CASSSNGPANTGELFF. The CDR3 DNA sequence: TGTGCCAGCAGCTCCAACGGGCCCGCGAACACCGGGGAGCTGTTTTTT. Using reference TRBV7-2 and TRBJ2-2 for the parts outside the CDR3, the full variable domain is GAGVSQSPSNKVTEKGKDVELRCDPISGHTALYWYRQSLGQGLEFLIYFQGNSAPDKSGLPSDRFSAERTGGSVSTLTIQRTQQEDSAVYLCASSSNGPANTGELFFGEGSRLTVL.